A selection of T cell receptor beta chains follows, all from one sample in a study of blood T cell repertoires in COVID-19. Produced via immunoSEQ multiplex PCR; TCRdb's table is partial and in-frame only. The data show about 500,000 clones, approximately 86% seen once. Sequenced: PBMCs or T cells enriched from blood (not recorded which). These receptors were taken from a woman aged 18 to 35 who had recovered from COVID-19. The CDR3 runs from the conserved cysteine through the conserved F or W.

v_gene	j_gene	CDR3aa
TRBV2	TRBJ1-1	CASSAHAGLNTEAFF
TRBV30	TRBJ2-5	CAWSLVQETQYF
TRBV6-1	TRBJ2-2	CASSEVRIGGELFF
TRBV18	TRBJ2-7	CASSPSGVVDEQYF
TRBV1	TRBJ2-1	CTSSQDTTADYNEQFF
TRBV28	TRBJ1-2	CASSLGTGGGLDYGYTF
TRBV3-1/TRBV3-2	TRBJ1-5	CASSPQGLSNQPQHF
TRBV4-2	TRBJ2-7	CASSQDPQGAYEQYF
TRBV28	TRBJ1-1	CASSFARVRFMNTEAFF
TRBV7-9	TRBJ1-1	CASSFSGQDREAFF
TRBV5-1	TRBJ1-1	CASSQLAGTEAFF
TRBV7-2	TRBJ1-1	CASSRRTEAYTEAFF
TRBV5-1	TRBJ2-7	CASKLGPGYEQYF
TRBV27	TRBJ2-5	CASSPRVSGETQYF
TRBV19	TRBJ2-1	CASRNPQVSPEQFF
TRBV24-1	TRBJ2-3	CATSDSTGGLTDTQYF
TRBV28	TRBJ1-2	CASSFQGSYGYTF
TRBV4-1	TRBJ1-2	CASSQLLKRDRVEANYGYTF
TRBV20-1	TRBJ2-7	CSAGPGVEQYF
TRBV19	TRBJ2-7	CASSISSGGLSSYEQYF
TRBV2	TRBJ2-3	CASLGLAKHTQYF
TRBV24-1	TRBJ2-1	CATSRGSTYNEQFF